A selection of T cell receptor beta chains follows, all from one sample in a study of molecular identifiers for immune sequencing clone quantification. One entry per CDR3 protein, called by TCRdb with MiXCR from the PCR reads. The top ten hold approximately 0.83% of the sample, which has roughly 320,000 distinct CDR3 sequences, about 20% seen once. The material sequenced was naive CD8+ T cells from blood, with Jurkat cell RNA spiked in. The receptors here all came from a human donor in good health. Some libraries in this study had Jurkat cell RNA spiked in. Each CDR3 is given with its conserved first and last residue. The order of the fields is V gene, clone size, CDR3 length, D gene, J gene, CDR3 protein, CDR3 DNA. The D gene is left open where the match is weak. Clone size is stated in some rows and not others, as once, few, many or a class when expanded.

v_call: TRBV6-2/TRBV6-3; clone_size: NA; cdr3_length: 13; d_call: NA; j_call: TRBJ1-5; cdr3_aa: CASSYLTGQPQHF; cdr3_nt: TGTGCCAGCAGTTACCTTACCGGGCAGCCCCAGCATTTT
v_call: TRBV28; clone_size: few; cdr3_length: 12; d_call: NA; j_call: TRBJ1-4; cdr3_aa: CASSPSNEKLFF; cdr3_nt: TGTGCCAGCAGTCCGTCTAATGAAAAACTGTTTTTT
v_call: TRBV30; clone_size: NA; cdr3_length: 16; d_call: TRBD2; j_call: TRBJ2-1; cdr3_aa: CAWSVGLARAYNEQFF; cdr3_nt: TGTGCCTGGAGTGTTGGACTAGCGAGAGCATACAATGAGCAGTTCTTC
v_call: TRBV28; clone_size: many; cdr3_length: 20; d_call: TRBD1; j_call: TRBJ1-1; cdr3_aa: CASSLLQSGTGGFWYTEAFF; cdr3_nt: TGTGCCAGCAGTTTATTGCAGTCCGGGACAGGGGGCTTTTGGTACACTGAAGCTTTCTTT
v_call: TRBV28; clone_size: many; cdr3_length: 11; d_call: NA; j_call: TRBJ2-2; cdr3_aa: CASTLAGELFF; cdr3_nt: TGTGCCAGCACTCTTGCAGGGGAGCTGTTTTTT
v_call: TRBV4-3; clone_size: many; cdr3_length: 16; d_call: TRBD1; j_call: TRBJ1-5; cdr3_aa: CASSQDRGHSNQPQHF; cdr3_nt: TGCGCCAGCAGCCAAGATAGGGGGCACAGCAATCAGCCCCAGCATTTT
v_call: TRBV29-1; clone_size: NA; cdr3_length: 14; d_call: NA; j_call: TRBJ1-1; cdr3_aa: CSVERQGGNTEAFF; cdr3_nt: TGCAGCGTTGAACGGCAGGGTGGAAACACTGAAGCTTTCTTT
v_call: TRBV3-1; clone_size: NA; cdr3_length: 16; d_call: NA; j_call: TRBJ1-3; cdr3_aa: CASSQSGRISGNTIYF; cdr3_nt: TGTGCCAGCAGCCAGTCAGGACGGATCTCTGGAAACACCATATATTTT
v_call: TRBV7-9; clone_size: NA; cdr3_length: 15; d_call: TRBD2; j_call: TRBJ2-7; cdr3_aa: CATSPLGRVSYEQYF; cdr3_nt: TGTGCCACCTCGCCGCTAGGGAGGGTATCCTACGAGCAGTACTTC
v_call: TRBV7-9; clone_size: many; cdr3_length: 12; d_call: NA; j_call: TRBJ1-5; cdr3_aa: CASSLVAEPQHF; cdr3_nt: TGTGCCAGCAGCTTAGTCGCGGAGCCCCAGCATTTT
v_call: TRBV10-3; clone_size: many; cdr3_length: 12; d_call: NA; j_call: TRBJ1-1; cdr3_aa: CAISDGRAEAFF; cdr3_nt: TGTGCCATCAGTGACGGGCGAGCGGAAGCTTTCTTT
v_call: TRBV2; clone_size: many; cdr3_length: 12; d_call: NA; j_call: TRBJ2-6; cdr3_aa: CASISGANVLTF; cdr3_nt: TGTGCCAGCATTTCCGGGGCCAACGTCCTGACTTTC
v_call: TRBV6-2/TRBV6-3; clone_size: NA; cdr3_length: 17; d_call: TRBD2; j_call: TRBJ2-2; cdr3_aa: CASSYSSSGANTGELFF; cdr3_nt: TGTGCCAGCAGTTACTCGAGTAGCGGGGCGAACACCGGGGAGCTGTTTTTT
v_call: TRBV19; clone_size: many; cdr3_length: 14; d_call: TRBD2; j_call: TRBJ2-1; cdr3_aa: CASNLAGSYNEQFF; cdr3_nt: TGTGCCAGTAACCTAGCGGGGTCCTACAATGAGCAGTTCTTC
v_call: TRBV18; clone_size: many; cdr3_length: 14; d_call: NA; j_call: TRBJ2-2; cdr3_aa: CASSPPLNTGELFF; cdr3_nt: TGTGCCAGCTCACCACCCCTGAACACCGGGGAGCTGTTTTTT
v_call: TRBV4-3; clone_size: many; cdr3_length: 15; d_call: NA; j_call: TRBJ1-5; cdr3_aa: CASSQDGQGAQPQHF; cdr3_nt: TGCGCCAGCAGCCAAGATGGGCAGGGTGCCCAGCCCCAGCATTTT
v_call: TRBV25-1; clone_size: many; cdr3_length: 12; d_call: NA; j_call: TRBJ1-1; cdr3_aa: CASSGVPTEAFF; cdr3_nt: TGTGCCAGCAGTGGAGTCCCCACTGAAGCTTTCTTT
v_call: TRBV7-3; clone_size: few; cdr3_length: 18; d_call: NA; j_call: TRBJ1-1; cdr3_aa: CASSLGPGGGDEYTEAFF; cdr3_nt: TGTGCCAGCAGCTTAGGTCCGGGGGGGGGGGACGAGTATACTGAAGCTTTCTTT
v_call: TRBV5-1; clone_size: NA; cdr3_length: 16; d_call: TRBD2; j_call: TRBJ2-7; cdr3_aa: CASSLDVAGSPYEQYF; cdr3_nt: TGCGCCAGCAGCTTGGATGTAGCGGGAAGCCCCTACGAGCAGTACTTC
v_call: TRBV4-3; clone_size: few; cdr3_length: 18; d_call: NA; j_call: TRBJ2-2; cdr3_aa: CASSQESGAGSNTGELFF; cdr3_nt: TGCGCCAGCAGCCAAGAATCCGGGGCAGGGTCGAACACCGGGGAGCTGTTTTTT
v_call: TRBV6-2/TRBV6-3; clone_size: few; cdr3_length: 13; d_call: NA; j_call: TRBJ2-2; cdr3_aa: CASSHVNTGELFF; cdr3_nt: TGTGCCAGCAGTCATGTGAACACCGGGGAGCTGTTTTTT
v_call: TRBV6-5; clone_size: many; cdr3_length: 17; d_call: TRBD2; j_call: TRBJ2-3; cdr3_aa: CASLRVAGTEGTDTQYF; cdr3_nt: TGTGCCAGCCTCCGGGTAGCGGGGACTGAGGGCACAGATACGCAGTATTTT
v_call: TRBV7-9; clone_size: NA; cdr3_length: 15; d_call: TRBD2; j_call: TRBJ2-7; cdr3_aa: CASSLSPSGTYEQYF; cdr3_nt: TGTGCCAGCAGCTTAAGTCCTAGCGGCACCTACGAGCAGTACTTC
v_call: TRBV12-3/TRBV12-4; clone_size: few; cdr3_length: 15; d_call: NA; j_call: TRBJ2-6; cdr3_aa: CASSLFPSGANVLTF; cdr3_nt: TGTGCCAGCAGTCTCTTCCCTTCTGGGGCCAACGTCCTGACTTTC
v_call: TRBV7-9; clone_size: NA; cdr3_length: 13; d_call: NA; j_call: TRBJ2-7; cdr3_aa: CASSLAPGTEQYF; cdr3_nt: TGTGCCAGCAGCTTAGCCCCGGGCACCGAGCAGTACTTC
v_call: TRBV28; clone_size: many; cdr3_length: 13; d_call: NA; j_call: TRBJ2-5; cdr3_aa: CASSTRIQETQYF; cdr3_nt: TGTGCCAGCAGCACGCGAATCCAAGAGACCCAGTACTTC
v_call: TRBV25-1; clone_size: few; cdr3_length: 14; d_call: NA; j_call: TRBJ2-2; cdr3_aa: CASSVTGNTGELFF; cdr3_nt: TGTGCCAGCAGTGTCACAGGGAACACCGGGGAGCTGTTTTTT
v_call: TRBV20-1; clone_size: NA; cdr3_length: 15; d_call: NA; j_call: TRBJ2-3; cdr3_aa: CSAGDLDQLTDTQYF; cdr3_nt: TGCAGTGCTGGAGACCTGGACCAACTCACAGATACGCAGTATTTT
v_call: TRBV6-1; clone_size: many; cdr3_length: 16; d_call: NA; j_call: TRBJ2-1; cdr3_aa: CASGENVLGPYNEQFF; cdr3_nt: TGTGCCAGCGGCGAGAACGTCCTCGGACCCTACAATGAGCAGTTCTTC
v_call: TRBV27; clone_size: NA; cdr3_length: 11; d_call: NA; j_call: TRBJ2-1; cdr3_aa: CASSRGYEQFF; cdr3_nt: TGTGCCAGCAGCCGGGGTTATGAGCAGTTCTTC
v_call: TRBV29-1; clone_size: many; cdr3_length: 12; d_call: NA; j_call: TRBJ2-3; cdr3_aa: CSIHGSTDTQYF; cdr3_nt: TGCAGCATACACGGGAGCACAGATACGCAGTATTTT
v_call: TRBV7-2; clone_size: NA; cdr3_length: 14; d_call: NA; j_call: TRBJ1-2; cdr3_aa: CASSSQGPGYGYTF; cdr3_nt: TGTGCCAGCAGCTCTCAGGGTCCTGGCTATGGCTACACCTTC
v_call: TRBV20-1; clone_size: NA; cdr3_length: 14; d_call: TRBD2; j_call: TRBJ2-7; cdr3_aa: CSARGDYSSYEQYF; cdr3_nt: TGCAGTGCTAGGGGGGACTACTCCTCCTACGAGCAGTACTTC
v_call: TRBV25-1; clone_size: many; cdr3_length: 13; d_call: TRBD2; j_call: TRBJ2-5; cdr3_aa: CASRGGLVETQYF; cdr3_nt: TGTGCCAGCAGGGGGGGACTAGTCGAGACCCAGTACTTC
v_call: TRBV7-2; clone_size: many; cdr3_length: 16; d_call: TRBD2; j_call: TRBJ2-2; cdr3_aa: CASSLTLAGATGELFF; cdr3_nt: TGTGCCAGCAGCTTAACCCTAGCGGGAGCTACCGGGGAGCTGTTTTTT
v_call: TRBV28; clone_size: many; cdr3_length: 12; d_call: NA; j_call: TRBJ1-1; cdr3_aa: CASSLTTGEAFF; cdr3_nt: TGTGCCAGCAGTTTGACAACAGGGGAAGCTTTCTTT
v_call: TRBV27; clone_size: many; cdr3_length: 15; d_call: TRBD1; j_call: TRBJ2-5; cdr3_aa: CASSFEQGGQETQYF; cdr3_nt: TGTGCCAGCAGTTTTGAACAGGGGGGCCAAGAGACCCAGTACTTC
v_call: TRBV4-3; clone_size: many; cdr3_length: 14; d_call: NA; j_call: TRBJ1-2; cdr3_aa: CASSLGAGPYGYTF; cdr3_nt: TGCGCCAGCAGCCTTGGGGCCGGCCCCTATGGCTACACCTTC
v_call: TRBV7-6; clone_size: many; cdr3_length: 20; d_call: TRBD2; j_call: TRBJ2-1; cdr3_aa: CASSPRVGLAGGPTYNEQFF; cdr3_nt: TGTGCCAGCAGCCCCCGAGTGGGGCTAGCGGGAGGGCCCACCTACAATGAGCAGTTCTTC